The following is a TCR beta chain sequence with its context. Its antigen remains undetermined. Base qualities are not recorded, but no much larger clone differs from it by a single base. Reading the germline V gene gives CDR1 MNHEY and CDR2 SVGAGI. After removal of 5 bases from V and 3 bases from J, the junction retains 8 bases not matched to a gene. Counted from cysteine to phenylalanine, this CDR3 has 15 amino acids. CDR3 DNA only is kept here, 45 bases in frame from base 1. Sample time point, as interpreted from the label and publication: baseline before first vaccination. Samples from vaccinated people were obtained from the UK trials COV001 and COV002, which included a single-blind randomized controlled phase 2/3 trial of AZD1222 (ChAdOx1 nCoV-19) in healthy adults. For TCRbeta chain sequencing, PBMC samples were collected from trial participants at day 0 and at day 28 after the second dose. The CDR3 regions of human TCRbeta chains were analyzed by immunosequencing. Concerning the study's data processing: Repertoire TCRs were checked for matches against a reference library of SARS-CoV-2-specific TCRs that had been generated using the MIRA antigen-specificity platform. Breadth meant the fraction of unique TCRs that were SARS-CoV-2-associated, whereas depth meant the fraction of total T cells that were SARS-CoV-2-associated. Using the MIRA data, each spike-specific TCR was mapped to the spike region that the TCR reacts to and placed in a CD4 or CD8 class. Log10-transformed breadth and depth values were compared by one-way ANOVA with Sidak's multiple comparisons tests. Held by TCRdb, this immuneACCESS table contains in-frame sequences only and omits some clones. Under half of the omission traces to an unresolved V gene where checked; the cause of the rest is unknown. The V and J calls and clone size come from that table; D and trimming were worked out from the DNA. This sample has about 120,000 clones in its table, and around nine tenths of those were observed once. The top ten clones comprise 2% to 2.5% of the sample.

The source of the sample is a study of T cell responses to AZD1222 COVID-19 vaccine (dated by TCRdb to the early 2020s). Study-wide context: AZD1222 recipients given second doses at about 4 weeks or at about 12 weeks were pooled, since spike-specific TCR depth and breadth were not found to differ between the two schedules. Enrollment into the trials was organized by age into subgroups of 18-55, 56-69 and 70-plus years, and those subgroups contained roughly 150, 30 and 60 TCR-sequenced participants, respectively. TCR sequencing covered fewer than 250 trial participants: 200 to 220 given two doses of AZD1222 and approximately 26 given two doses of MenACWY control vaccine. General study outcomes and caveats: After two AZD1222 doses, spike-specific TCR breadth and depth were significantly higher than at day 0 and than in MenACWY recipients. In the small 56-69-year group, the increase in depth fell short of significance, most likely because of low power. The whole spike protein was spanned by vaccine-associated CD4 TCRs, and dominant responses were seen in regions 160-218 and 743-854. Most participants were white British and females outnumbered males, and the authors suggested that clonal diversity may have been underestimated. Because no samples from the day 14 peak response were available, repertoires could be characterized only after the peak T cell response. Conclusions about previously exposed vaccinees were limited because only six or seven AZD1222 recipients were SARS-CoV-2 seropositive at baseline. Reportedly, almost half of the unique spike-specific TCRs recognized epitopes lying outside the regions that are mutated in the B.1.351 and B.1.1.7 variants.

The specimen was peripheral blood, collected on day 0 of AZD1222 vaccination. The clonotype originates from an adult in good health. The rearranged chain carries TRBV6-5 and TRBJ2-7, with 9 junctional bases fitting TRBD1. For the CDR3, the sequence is CASSPRLTGGYEQYF. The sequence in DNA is TGTGCCAGCAGTCCCCGGTTGACAGGGGGCTACGAGCAGTACTTC.